The sequence of this T cell receptor (beta chain) was determined in a study of CD8+CD57+ T cells in acquired aplastic anemia (dated by TCRdb to about 2018). For context, the study as a whole: Extracted DNA from sorted CD4+ and CD8+ cells averaged 3.2 ug, ranging from roughly 0.17 to 27.4 ug. Paper-wide results and their limitations: Patients and healthy controls showed no significant difference in CD8+ Simpson's diversity (P=0.060). Roughly 30 CD8+ CDR3 sequences were shared between patients and controls but appeared highly expressed in patients and within their immunodominant clones.

Comments on this clonotype: It lacks a known antigen. The input lacks base qualities; no much larger clone sits a single base away.

In this study, sorted CD4+ and CD8+ T cells from the blood of healthy subjects and of severe aplastic anemia patients had their TCR repertoires deep-sequenced. Ficoll-Paque density gradient centrifugation was used to isolate peripheral blood mononuclear cells. Before DNA extraction, CD4+ and CD8+ T cells were sorted by FACS or by magnetic beads. TCR beta VDJ combination and CDR3 sequence profiling used genomic DNA as the template. TCR repertoire sequencing was run on an Illumina HiSeq 2000. The published analysis was carried out like this. TRBV/TRBJ rearrangement plots, CDR3 size and DJ length profiles, and Simpson's diversity index were used to evaluate the repertoires. Whichever DNA sequence was most abundant in the deep sequencing data was defined as the immunodominant clone. CDR3 amino acid sequences were screened for sharing across subjects and compared with published repertoires and the VDJdb database. TCRdb itself trimmed the public reads at Q25 with fastp, ran MiXCR and retained productive beta chains. Under each unique CDR3 protein, matching rows form one entry showing the most common genes and DNA. The V and J calls shown here were made by TCRdb, not taken from the authors' results. The sample yields 200,000 or so distinct CDR3 sequences; 50% to 75% were counted once. The ten largest account for roughly 50% of the sample.

Based on the germline V gene, the CDR1 and CDR2 sequences are SGHTA and FQGTGA. The CDR3 numbers 13 residues from cysteine through phenylalanine. The entry retains the CDR3 DNA only, 39 bases that are in frame from base 1. Trimming costs V 5 bases and J 5 bases, and their ends lie 12 bases apart. This sequence uses TRBV7-3 and TRBJ2-5; no D gene call is confident. The TCR sequence derives from a human donor with severe aplastic anemia or a healthy control (not recorded which). Input material: sorted CD4+, CD8+, or CD8+CD57+ T cells (not recorded which) from PBMCs. The CDR3 amino acid sequence is: CASSLRLGETQYF. The DNA sequence is as follows: TGTGCCAGCAGCCTCCGGCTGGGCGAGACCCAGTACTTC.